This T cell receptor (beta chain) appears in the sequencing data of a study of post-analysis software for immune sequencing data. This clonotype was counted a few times. What it binds is unknown. The germline CDR1 and CDR2 sequences are MNHEY and SVGAGI. V dropped 2 bases and J dropped 2; count of bases not matched to a gene: 5. The length of the CDR3 is 15 residues. Unique-molecular-identifier-tagged TCR beta cDNA libraries were used. One entry per CDR3 protein results from TCRdb running MiXCR on the PCR reads. The sample holds fewer than 850,000 distinct CDR3 sequences; around 42% are singletons and the top ten take roughly 5.2%. Study-level findings and limits: Samples sharing a preparation batch grouped tightly together when assessed by F measure. Controls' normalized Chao1 diversity significantly exceeded that of multiple sclerosis patients. TRBV segments more frequent in patients than in controls numbered several and included TRBV5-6, TRBV5-1 and TRBV20-1.

Sequencing was carried out using blood. The TCR was taken from a girl aged 10 to 17 with multiple sclerosis. The V and J genes are TRBV6-5 and TRBJ2-7; TRBD2 aligns across 8 bases. The CDR3 DNA is TGTGCCAGCAGTTACGGGCTAGCGGGTACCTACGAGCAGTACTTC. It yields the protein CASSYGLAGTYEQYF.